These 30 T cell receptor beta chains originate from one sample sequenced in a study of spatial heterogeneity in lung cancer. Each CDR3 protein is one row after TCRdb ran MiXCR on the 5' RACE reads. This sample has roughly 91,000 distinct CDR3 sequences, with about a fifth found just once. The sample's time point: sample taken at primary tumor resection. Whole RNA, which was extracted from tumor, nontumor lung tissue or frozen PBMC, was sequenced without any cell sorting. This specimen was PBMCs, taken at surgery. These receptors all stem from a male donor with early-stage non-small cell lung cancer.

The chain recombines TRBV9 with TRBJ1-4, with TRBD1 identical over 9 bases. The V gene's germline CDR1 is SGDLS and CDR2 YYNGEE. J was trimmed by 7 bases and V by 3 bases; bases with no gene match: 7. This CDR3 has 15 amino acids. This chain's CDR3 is CASSARDRESEKLFF. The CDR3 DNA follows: TGTGCCAGCAGCGCCCGGGACAGGGAAAGTGAAAAACTGTTTTTT. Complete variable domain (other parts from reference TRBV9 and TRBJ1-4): DSGVTQTPKHLITATGQRVTLRCSPRSGDLSVYWYQQSLDQGLQFLIQYYNGEERAKGNILERFSAQQFPDLHSELNLSSLELGDSALYFCASSARDRESEKLFFGSGTQLSVL.

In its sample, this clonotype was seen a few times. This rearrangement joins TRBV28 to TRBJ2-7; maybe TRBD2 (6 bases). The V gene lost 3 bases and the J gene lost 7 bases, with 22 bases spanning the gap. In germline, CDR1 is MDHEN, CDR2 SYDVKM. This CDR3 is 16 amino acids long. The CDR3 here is CASSLASGAGTPEQYF. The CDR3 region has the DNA TGTGCCAGCAGTTTGGCCTCAGGCGCAGGGACTCCGGAGCAGTACTTC.

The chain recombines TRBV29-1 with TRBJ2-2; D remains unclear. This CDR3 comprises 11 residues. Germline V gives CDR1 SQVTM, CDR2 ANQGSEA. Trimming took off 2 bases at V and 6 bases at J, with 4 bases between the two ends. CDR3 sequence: CSVEKAGELFF. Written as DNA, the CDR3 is TGCAGCGTTGAAAAGGCCGGGGAGCTGTTTTTT.

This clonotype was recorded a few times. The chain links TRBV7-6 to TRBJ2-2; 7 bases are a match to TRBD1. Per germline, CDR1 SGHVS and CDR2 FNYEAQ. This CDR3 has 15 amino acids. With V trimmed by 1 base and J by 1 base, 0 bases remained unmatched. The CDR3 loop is CASSLGTGNTGELFF. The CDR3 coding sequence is TGTGCCAGCAGCTTAGGGACAGGGAACACCGGGGAGCTGTTTTTT. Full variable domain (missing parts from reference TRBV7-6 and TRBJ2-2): GAGVSQSPRYKVTKRGQDVALRCDPISGHVSLYWYRQALGQGPEFLTYFNYEAQQDKSGLPNDRFSAERPEGSISTLTIQRTEQRDSAMYRCASSLGTGNTGELFFGEGSRLTVL.

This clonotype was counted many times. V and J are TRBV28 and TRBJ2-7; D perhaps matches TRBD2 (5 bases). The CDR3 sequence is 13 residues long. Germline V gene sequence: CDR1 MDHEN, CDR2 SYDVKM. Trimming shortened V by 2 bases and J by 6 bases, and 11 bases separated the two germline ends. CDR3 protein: CASSLLAEAEQYF. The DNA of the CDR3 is TGTGCCAGCAGTTTACTAGCAGAGGCCGAGCAGTACTTC.

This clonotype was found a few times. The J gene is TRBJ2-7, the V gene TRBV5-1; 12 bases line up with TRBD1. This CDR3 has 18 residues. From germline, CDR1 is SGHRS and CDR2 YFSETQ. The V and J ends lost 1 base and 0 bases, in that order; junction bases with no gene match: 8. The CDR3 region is CASSLWGQGASSSYEQYF. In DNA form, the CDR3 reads TGCGCCAGCAGCTTGTGGGGACAGGGGGCGTCAAGCTCCTACGAGCAGTACTTC. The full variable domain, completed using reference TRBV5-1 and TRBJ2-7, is KAGVTQTPRYLIKTRGQQVTLSCSPISGHRSVSWYQQTPGQGLQFLFEYFSETQRNKGNFPGRFSGRQFSNSRSEMNVSTLELGDSALYLCASSLWGQGASSSYEQYFGPGTRLTVT.

The CDR3 here is CASSFGGASGYTF. Here the CDR3 DNA reads TGTGCCAGCAGTTTTGGGGGGGCCTCTGGCTACACCTTC. The chain links TRBV12-3 or TRBV12-4 to TRBJ1-2; D might be TRBD1 (6 bases). CDR3 size: 13 residues. V dropped 3 bases and J dropped 7 bases, with 12 bases sitting between them.

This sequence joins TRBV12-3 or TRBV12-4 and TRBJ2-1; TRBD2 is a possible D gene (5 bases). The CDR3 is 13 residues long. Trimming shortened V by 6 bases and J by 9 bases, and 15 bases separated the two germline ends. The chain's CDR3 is CASSPVFAGEQFF. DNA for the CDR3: TGTGCCAGCAGCCCTGTTTTCGCGGGTGAGCAGTTCTTC.

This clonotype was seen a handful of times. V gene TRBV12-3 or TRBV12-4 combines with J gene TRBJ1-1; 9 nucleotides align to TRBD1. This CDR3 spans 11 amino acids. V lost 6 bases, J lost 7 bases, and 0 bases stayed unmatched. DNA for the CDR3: TGTGCCAGCAGGACAGGGGGTGAAGCTTTCTTT. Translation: CASRTGGEAFF.

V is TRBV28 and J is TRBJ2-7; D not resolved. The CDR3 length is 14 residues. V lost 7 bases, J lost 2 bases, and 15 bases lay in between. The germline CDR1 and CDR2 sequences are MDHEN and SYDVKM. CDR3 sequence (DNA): TGTGCCAGCACTATACCGACACGTCCCTACGAGCAGTACTTC. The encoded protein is CASTIPTRPYEQYF. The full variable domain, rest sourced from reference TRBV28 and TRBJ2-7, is DVKVTQSSRYLVKRTGEKVFLECVQDMDHENMFWYRQDPGLGLRLIYFSYDVKMKEKGDIPEGYSVSREKKERFSLILESASTNQTSMYLCASTIPTRPYEQYFGPGTRLTVT.

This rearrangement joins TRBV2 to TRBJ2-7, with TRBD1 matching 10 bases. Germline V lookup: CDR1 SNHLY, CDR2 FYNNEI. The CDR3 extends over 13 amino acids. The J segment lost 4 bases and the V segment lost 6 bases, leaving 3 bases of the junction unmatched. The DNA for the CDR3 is TGTGCCAGCAGGCTGGGACAGGGGTACGAGCAGTACTTC. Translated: CASRLGQGYEQYF.

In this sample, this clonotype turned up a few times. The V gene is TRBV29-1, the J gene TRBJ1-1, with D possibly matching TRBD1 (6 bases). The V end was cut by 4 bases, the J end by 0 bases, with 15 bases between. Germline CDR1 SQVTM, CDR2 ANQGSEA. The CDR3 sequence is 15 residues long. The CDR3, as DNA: TGCAGCGTTGGTGGGGCAGGGGCTATGAACACTGAAGCTTTCTTT. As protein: CSVGGAGAMNTEAFF.

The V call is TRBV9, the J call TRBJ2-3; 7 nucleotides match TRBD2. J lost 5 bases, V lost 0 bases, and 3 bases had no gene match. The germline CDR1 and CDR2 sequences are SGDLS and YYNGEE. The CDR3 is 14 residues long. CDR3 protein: CASSVEAGQDTQYF. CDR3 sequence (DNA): TGTGCCAGCAGCGTAGAAGCGGGGCAAGATACGCAGTATTTT. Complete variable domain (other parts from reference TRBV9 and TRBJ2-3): DSGVTQTPKHLITATGQRVTLRCSPRSGDLSVYWYQQSLDQGLQFLIQYYNGEERAKGNILERFSAQQFPDLHSELNLSSLELGDSALYFCASSVEAGQDTQYFGPGTRLTVL.

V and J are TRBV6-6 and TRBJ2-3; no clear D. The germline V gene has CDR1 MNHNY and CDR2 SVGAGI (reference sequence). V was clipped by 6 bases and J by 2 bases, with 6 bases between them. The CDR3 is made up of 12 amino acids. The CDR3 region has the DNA TGTGCCAGCAGCCGTAACACAGATACGCAGTATTTT. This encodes CASSRNTDTQYF.

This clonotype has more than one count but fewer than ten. The CDR3 loop is CASSSPDGQETQYF. The CDR3 DNA reads as TGCGCCAGCAGCTCACCAGACGGCCAAGAGACCCAGTACTTC. The rearrangement joins TRBV5-1 to TRBJ2-5; no reliable D call. Trimming removed 3 bases from V and 1 base from J, with 10 bases in between. Germline loops: CDR1 SGHRS, CDR2 YFSETQ. This CDR3 comprises 14 residues.

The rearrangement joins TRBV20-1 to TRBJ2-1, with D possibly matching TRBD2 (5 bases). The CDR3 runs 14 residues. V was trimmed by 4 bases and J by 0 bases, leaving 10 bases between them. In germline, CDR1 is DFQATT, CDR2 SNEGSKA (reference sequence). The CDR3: CSATSISSYNEQFF. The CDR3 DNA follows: TGCAGTGCTACTAGCATTAGCTCCTACAATGAGCAGTTCTTC.

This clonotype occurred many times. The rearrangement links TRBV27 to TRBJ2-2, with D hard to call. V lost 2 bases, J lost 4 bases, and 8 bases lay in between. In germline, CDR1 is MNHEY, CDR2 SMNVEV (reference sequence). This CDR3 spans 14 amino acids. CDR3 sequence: CASSLGASTGELFF. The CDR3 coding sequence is TGTGCCAGCAGTTTAGGTGCCAGCACCGGGGAGCTGTTTTTT.

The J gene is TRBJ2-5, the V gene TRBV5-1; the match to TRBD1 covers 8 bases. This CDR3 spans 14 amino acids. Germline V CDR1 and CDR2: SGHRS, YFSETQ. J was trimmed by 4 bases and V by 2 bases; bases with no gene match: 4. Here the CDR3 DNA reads TGCGCCAGCAGCTTAGGACAGGGTGGAGAGACCCAGTACTTC. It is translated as CASSLGQGGETQYF.

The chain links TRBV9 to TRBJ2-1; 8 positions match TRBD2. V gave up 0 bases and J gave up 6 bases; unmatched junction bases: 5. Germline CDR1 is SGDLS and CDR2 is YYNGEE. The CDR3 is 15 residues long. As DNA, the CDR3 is TGTGCCAGCAGCGTAGTCAGCGGGAGCTTCAATGAGCAGTTCTTC. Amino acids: CASSVVSGSFNEQFF.

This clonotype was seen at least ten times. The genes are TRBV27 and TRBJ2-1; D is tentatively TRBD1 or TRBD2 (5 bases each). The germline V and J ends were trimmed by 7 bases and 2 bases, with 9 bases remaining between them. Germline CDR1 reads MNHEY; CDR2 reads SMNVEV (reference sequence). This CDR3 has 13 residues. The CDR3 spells CASTGTAYNEQFF. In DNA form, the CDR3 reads TGTGCCAGCACCGGGACGGCCTACAATGAGCAGTTCTTC.

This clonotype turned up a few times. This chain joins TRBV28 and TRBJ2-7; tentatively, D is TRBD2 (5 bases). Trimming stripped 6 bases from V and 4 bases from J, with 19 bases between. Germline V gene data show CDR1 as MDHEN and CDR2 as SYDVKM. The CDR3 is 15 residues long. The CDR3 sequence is CASSAAGLILYEQYF. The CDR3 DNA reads TGTGCCAGCAGCGCGGCGGGCCTCATCCTTTACGAGCAGTACTTC. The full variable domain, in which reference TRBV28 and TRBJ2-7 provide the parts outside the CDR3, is DVKVTQSSRYLVKRTGEKVFLECVQDMDHENMFWYRQDPGLGLRLIYFSYDVKMKEKGDIPEGYSVSREKKERFSLILESASTNQTSMYLCASSAAGLILYEQYFGPGTRLTVT.

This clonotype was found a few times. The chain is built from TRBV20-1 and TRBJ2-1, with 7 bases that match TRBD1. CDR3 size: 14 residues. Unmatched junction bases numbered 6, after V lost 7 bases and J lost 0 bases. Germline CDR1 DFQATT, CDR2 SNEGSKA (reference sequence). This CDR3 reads CSVRDRDSYNEQFF. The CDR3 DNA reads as TGCAGTGTCCGTGACAGGGACTCCTACAATGAGCAGTTCTTC.

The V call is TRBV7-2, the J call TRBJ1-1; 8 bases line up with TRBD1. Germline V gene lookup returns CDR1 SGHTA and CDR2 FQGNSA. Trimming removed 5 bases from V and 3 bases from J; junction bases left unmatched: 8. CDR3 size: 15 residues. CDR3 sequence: CASSRLTGVDTEAFF. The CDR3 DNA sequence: TGTGCCAGCAGCCGCCTGACAGGGGTGGACACTGAAGCTTTCTTT.

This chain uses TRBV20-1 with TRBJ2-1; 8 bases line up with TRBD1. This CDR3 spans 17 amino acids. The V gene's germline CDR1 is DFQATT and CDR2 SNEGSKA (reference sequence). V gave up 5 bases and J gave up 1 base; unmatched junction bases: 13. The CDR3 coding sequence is TGCAGTGCTTTTTCCCCAGGGGGCTTGAGGTCCTACAATGAGCAGTTCTTC. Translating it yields CSAFSPGGLRSYNEQFF.

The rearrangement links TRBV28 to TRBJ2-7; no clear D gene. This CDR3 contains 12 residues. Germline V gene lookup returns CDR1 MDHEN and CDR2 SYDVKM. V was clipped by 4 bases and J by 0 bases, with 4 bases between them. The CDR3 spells CASSSNSYEQYF. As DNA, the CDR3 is TGTGCCAGCAGTTCCAACTCCTACGAGCAGTACTTC.

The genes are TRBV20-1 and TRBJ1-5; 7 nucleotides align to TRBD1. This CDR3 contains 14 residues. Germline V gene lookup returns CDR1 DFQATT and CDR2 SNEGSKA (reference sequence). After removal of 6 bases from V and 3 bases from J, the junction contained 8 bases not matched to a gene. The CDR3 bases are TGCAGTGCCAGCGGGGACAGAGACAATCAGCCCCAGCATTTT. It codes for CSASGDRDNQPQHF.

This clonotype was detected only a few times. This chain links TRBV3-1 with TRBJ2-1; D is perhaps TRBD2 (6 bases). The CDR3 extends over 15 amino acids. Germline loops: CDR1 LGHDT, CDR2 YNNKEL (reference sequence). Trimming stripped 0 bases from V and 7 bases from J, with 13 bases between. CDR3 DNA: TGTGCCAGCAGCCAAGAGGCGGGGTGGGGTAATGAGCAGTTCTTC. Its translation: CASSQEAGWGNEQFF.

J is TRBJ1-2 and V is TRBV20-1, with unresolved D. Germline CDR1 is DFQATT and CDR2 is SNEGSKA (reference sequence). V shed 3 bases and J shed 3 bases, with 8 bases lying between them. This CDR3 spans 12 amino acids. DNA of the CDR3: TGCAGTGCTAGGGCGACGGACTATGGCTACACCTTC. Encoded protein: CSARATDYGYTF.

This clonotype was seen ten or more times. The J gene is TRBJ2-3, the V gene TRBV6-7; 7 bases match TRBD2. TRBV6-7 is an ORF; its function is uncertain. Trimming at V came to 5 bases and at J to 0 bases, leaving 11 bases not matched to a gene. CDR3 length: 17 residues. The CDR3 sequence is CASSGSGITTSTDTQYF. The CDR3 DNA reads TGTGCCAGCAGTGGAAGCGGGATAACTACTAGCACAGATACGCAGTATTTT.

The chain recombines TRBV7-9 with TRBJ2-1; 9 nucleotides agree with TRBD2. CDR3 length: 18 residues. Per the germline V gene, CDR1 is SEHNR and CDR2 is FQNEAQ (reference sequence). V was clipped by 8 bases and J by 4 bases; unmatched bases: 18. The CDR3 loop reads CASASLGASGAQYNEQFF. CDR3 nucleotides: TGTGCCAGCGCCTCATTGGGGGCTAGCGGGGCCCAATACAATGAGCAGTTCTTC.